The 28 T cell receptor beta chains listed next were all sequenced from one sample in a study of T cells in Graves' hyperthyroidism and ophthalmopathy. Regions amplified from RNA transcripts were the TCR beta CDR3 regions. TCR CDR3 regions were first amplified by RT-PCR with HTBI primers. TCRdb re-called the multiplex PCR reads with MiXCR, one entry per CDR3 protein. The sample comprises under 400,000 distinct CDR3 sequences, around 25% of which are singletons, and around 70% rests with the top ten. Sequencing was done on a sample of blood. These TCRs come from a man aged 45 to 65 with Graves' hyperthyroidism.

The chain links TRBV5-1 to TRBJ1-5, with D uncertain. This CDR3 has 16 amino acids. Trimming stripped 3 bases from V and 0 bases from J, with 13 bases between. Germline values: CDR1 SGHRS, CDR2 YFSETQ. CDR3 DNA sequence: TGCGCCAGCAGCTACCACAGCGGCGCTAGCAATCAGCCCCAGCATTTT. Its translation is CASSYHSGASNQPQHF.

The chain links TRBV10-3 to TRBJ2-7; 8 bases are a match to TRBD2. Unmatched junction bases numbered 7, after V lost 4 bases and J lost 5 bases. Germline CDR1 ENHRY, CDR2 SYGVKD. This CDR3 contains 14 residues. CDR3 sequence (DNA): TGTGCCATCAGTGGGAGCGGGAGTGGGAACGAGCAGTACTTC. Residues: CAISGSGSGNEQYF.

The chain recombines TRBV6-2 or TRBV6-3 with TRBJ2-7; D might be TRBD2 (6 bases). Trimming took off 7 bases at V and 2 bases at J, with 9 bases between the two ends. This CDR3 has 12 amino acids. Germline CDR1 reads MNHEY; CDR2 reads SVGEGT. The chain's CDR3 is CASTPSAYEQYF. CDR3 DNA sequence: TGTGCCAGCACCCCTAGCGCCTACGAGCAGTACTTC.

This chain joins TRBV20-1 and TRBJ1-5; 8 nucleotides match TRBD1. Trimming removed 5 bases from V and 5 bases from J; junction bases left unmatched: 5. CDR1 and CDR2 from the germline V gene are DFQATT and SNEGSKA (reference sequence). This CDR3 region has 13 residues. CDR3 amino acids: CSAGQGTDQPQHF. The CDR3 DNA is TGCAGTGCTGGACAGGGAACAGATCAGCCCCAGCATTTT.

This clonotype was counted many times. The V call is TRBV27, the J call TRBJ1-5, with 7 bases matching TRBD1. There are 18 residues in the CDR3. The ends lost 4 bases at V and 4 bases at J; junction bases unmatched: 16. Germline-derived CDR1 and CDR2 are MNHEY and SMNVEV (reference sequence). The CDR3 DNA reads TGTGCCAGCAGTTCAAAGGGTCAAAGGGACAGCAAAAATCAGCCCCAGCATTTT. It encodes CASSSKGQRDSKNQPQHF.

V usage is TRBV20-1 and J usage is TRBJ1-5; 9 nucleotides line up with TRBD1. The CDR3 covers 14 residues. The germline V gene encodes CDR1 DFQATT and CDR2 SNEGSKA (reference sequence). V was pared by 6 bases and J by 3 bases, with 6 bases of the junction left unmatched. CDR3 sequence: CSAPGTGNNQPQHF. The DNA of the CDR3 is TGCAGTGCCCCCGGGACAGGGAACAATCAGCCCCAGCATTTT.

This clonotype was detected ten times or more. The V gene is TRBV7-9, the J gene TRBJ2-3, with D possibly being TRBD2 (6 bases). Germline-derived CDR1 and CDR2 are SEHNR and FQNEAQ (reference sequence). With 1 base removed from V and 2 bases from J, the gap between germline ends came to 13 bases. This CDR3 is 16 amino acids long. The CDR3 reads CASSLGSGLDTDTQYF. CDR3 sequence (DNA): TGTGCCAGCAGCTTAGGGTCGGGACTCGACACAGATACGCAGTATTTT.

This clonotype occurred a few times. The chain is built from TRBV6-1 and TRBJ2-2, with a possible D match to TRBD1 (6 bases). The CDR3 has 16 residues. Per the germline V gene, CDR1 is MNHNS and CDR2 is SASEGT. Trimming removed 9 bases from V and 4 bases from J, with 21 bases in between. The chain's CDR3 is CASGGMGTLSTGELFF. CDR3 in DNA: TGTGCCAGTGGGGGAATGGGGACACTGTCCACCGGGGAGCTGTTTTTT.

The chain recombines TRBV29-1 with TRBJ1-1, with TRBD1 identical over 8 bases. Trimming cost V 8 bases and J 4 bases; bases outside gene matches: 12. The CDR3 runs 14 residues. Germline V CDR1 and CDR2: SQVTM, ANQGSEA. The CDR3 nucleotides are TGCAGCCCCCGGACAGGGAGCGGTAGCACTGAAGCTTTCTTT. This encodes CSPRTGSGSTEAFF.

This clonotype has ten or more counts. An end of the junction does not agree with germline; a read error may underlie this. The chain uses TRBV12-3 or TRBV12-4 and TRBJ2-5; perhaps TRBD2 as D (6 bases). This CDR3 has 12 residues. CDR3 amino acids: CASSIGGGAANF. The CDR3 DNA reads TGTGCCAGCAGCATTGGTGGCGGGGCTGCCAACTTC.

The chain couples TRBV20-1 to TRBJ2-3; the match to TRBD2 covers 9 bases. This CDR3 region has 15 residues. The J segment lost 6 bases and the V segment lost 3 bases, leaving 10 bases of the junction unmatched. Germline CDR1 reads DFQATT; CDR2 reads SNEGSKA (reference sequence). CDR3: CSASLAGGPEDTQYF. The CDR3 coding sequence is TGCAGTGCTAGTCTGGCGGGAGGGCCTGAGGATACGCAGTATTTT.

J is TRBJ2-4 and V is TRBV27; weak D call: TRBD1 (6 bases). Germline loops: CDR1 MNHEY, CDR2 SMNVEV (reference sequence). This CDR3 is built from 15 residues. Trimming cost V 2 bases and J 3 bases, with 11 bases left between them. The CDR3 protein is CASSLIWDNKNIQYF. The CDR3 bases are TGTGCCAGCAGTTTAATCTGGGACAACAAAAACATTCAGTACTTC.

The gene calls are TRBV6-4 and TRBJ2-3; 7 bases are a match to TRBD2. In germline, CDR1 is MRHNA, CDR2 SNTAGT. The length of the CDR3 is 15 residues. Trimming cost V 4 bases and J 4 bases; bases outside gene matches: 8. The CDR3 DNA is TGTGCCAGCAGTGGAATAGCGGGTAGGGCAGATACGCAGTATTTT. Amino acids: CASSGIAGRADTQYF.

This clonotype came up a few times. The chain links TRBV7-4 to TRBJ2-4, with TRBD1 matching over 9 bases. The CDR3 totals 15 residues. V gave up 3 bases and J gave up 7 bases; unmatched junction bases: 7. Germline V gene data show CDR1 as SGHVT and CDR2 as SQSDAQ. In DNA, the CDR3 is TGTGCCAGCAGCTTCGACAGGGGGACGTTGAACATTCAGTACTTC. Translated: CASSFDRGTLNIQYF.

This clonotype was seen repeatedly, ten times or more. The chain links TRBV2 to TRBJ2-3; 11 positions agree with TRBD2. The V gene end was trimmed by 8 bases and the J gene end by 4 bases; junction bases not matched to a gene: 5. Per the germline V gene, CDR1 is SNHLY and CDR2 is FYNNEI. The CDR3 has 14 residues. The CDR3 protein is CASQLAGEADTQYF. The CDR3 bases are TGTGCCAGCCAACTAGCGGGAGAGGCAGATACGCAGTATTTT.

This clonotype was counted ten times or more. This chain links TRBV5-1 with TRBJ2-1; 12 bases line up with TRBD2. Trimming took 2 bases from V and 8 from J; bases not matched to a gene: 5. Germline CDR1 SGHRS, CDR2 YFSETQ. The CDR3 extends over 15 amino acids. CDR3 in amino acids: CASSLGLAGGHEQFF. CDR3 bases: TGCGCCAGCAGCTTAGGGCTAGCGGGAGGGCATGAGCAGTTCTTC.

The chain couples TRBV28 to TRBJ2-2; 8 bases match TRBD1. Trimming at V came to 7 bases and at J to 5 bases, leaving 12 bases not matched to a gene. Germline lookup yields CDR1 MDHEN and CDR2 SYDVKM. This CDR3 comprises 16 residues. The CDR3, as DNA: TGTGCCAGCACCCCAGGGGGCCTAGCTCTAACCGGGGAGCTGTTTTTT. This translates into CASTPGGLALTGELFF.

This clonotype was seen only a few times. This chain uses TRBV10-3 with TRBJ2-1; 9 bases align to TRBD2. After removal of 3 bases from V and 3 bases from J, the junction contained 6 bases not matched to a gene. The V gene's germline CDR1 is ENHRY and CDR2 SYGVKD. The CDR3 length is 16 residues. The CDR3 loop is CAISEPGLADYNEQFF. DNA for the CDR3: TGTGCCATCAGTGAACCGGGACTAGCTGACTACAATGAGCAGTTCTTC.

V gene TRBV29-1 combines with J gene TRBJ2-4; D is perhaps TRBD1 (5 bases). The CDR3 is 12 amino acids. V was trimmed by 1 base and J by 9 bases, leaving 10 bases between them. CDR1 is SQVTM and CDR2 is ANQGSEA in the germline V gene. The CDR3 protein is CSVEGRAAIQYF. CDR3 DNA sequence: TGCAGCGTTGAAGGCAGGGCAGCCATTCAGTACTTC.

CDR3 residues: CSGVPGSGTQYF. CDR3 nucleotides: TGCAGCGGAGTCCCGGGCTCAGGGACCCAGTACTTC. The chain employs TRBV29-1 and TRBJ2-5; D is unresolved. This CDR3 is built from 12 residues. From germline, CDR1 is SQVTM and CDR2 ANQGSEA. Between the trimmed V and J ends, which lost 7 bases and 7 bases, there was a span of 16 bases.

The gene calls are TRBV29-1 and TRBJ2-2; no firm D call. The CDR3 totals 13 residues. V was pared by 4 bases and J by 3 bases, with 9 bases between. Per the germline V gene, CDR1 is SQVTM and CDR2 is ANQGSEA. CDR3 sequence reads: CSVVGTDTGELFF. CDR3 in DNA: TGCAGCGTTGTGGGTACGGACACCGGGGAGCTGTTTTTT.

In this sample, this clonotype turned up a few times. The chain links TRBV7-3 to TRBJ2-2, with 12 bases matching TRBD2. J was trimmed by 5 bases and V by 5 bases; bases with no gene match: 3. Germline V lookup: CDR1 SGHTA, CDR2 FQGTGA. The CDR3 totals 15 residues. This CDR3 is CASSQTSGSTGELFF. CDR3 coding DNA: TGTGCCAGCAGCCAGACTAGCGGGAGTACCGGGGAGCTGTTTTTT.

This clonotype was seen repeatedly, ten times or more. The CDR3 sequence: CASSLTATSGRDEQFF. The CDR3, as DNA: TGTGCCAGCAGCTTAACGGCGACTAGCGGGAGGGATGAGCAGTTCTTC. The chain has TRBV7-3 and TRBJ2-1; TRBD2 agrees at 14 bases. Germline V CDR1 and CDR2: SGHTA, FQGTGA. The CDR3 spans 16 residues. The J segment lost 8 bases and the V segment lost 0 bases, leaving 3 bases of the junction unmatched.

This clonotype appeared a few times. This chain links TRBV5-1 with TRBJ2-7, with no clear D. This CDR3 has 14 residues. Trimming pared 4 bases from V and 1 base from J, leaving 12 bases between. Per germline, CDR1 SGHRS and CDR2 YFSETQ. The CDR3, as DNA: TGCGCCAGCAGCCGTGATGGAAATTCCTACGAGCAGTACTTC. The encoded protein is CASSRDGNSYEQYF.

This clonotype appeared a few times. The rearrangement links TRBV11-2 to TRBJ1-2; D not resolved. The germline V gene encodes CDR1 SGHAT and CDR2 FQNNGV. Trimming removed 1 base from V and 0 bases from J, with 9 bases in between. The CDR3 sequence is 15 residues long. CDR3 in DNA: TGTGCCAGCAGCTTAGCCGACGGTACTAACTATGGCTACACCTTC. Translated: CASSLADGTNYGYTF.

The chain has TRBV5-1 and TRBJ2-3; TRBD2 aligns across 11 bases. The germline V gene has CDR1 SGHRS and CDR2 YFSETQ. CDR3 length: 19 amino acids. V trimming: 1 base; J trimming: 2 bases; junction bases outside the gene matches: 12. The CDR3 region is CASSLTSGGLAAYTDTQYF. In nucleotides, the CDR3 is TGCGCCAGCAGCTTGACGTCAGGGGGACTAGCGGCATACACAGATACGCAGTATTTT.

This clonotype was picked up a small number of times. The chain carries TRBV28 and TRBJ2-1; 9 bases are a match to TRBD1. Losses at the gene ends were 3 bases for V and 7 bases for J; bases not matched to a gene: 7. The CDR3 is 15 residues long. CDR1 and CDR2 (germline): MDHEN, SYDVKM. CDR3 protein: CASSLTGQGRNEQFF. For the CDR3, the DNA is TGTGCCAGCAGTTTGACGGGACAGGGTAGGAATGAGCAGTTCTTC.

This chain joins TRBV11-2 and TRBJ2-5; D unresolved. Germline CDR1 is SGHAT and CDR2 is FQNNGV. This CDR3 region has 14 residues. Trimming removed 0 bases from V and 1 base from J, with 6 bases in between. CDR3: CASSLEQLQETQYF. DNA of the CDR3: TGTGCCAGCAGCTTAGAACAACTCCAAGAGACCCAGTACTTC.